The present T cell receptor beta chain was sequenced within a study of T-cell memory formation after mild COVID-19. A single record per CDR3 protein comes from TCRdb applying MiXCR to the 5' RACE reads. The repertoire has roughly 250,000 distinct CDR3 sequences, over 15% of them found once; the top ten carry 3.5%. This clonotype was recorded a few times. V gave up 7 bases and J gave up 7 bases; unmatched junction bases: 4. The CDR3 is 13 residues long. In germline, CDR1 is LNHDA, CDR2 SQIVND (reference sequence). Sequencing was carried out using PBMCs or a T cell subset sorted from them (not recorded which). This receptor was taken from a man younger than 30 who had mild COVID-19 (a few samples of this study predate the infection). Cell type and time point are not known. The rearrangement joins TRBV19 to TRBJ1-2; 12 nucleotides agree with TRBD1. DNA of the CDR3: TGTGCCAGTAAGGGACAGGGGGCTGCTGGCTACACCTTC. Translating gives CASKGQGAAGYTF.